This record concerns one T cell receptor beta chain sequence. The record originates from a study of OX40 agonist ivuxolimab in advanced cancers. Study details: Ivuxolimab doses were 0.01, 0.1, 0.3, 1.5, 3 or 10 mg/kg every 2 weeks. Prior checkpoint blockade (anti-PD-1, anti-PD-L1 or anti-CTLA-4) was permitted; less than 45% had it. Hepatocellular carcinoma, melanoma, renal cell or head and neck cancer was diagnosed in the dose-escalation patients.

Sequenced by immunoSEQ multiplex PCR; TCRdb stores in-frame clones only, minus some. The table has over 80,000 clones, roughly 90% seen once. The CDR3 has 13 amino acids. Germline-derived CDR1 and CDR2 are LNHDA and SQIVND (reference sequence). The V end lost 8 bases, the J end lost 0 bases, and 8 bases lay between the germline ends. The receptor's source is an adult with an advanced solid tumor such as melanoma, head and neck, liver or kidney cancer. The V and J genes are TRBV19 and TRBJ1-3, with no clear D. Here the sequenced sample was CD4+ or CD8+ T cells sorted from blood, taken in a trial of the OX40 agonist ivuxolimab. The CDR3 is CASGSFSGNTIYF. DNA of the CDR3: TGTGCCAGTGGCAGTTTCTCTGGAAACACCATATATTTT.